The 20 T cell receptor beta chains listed next were all sequenced from one sample in a study of T cell responses to AZD1222 COVID-19 vaccine. Generated by immunoSEQ multiplex PCR, the TCRdb table keeps only in-frame clones and is missing some. There are 95,000 to 150,000 clones in the sample; around 89% occur only once, and roughly 3.5% lies in the top ten. This specimen consisted of peripheral blood, obtained on day 0 of AZD1222 vaccination. The receptor set was obtained from an adult in good health.

This CDR3 reads CASSQEGLLNTGELFF. The CDR3 region has the DNA TGTGCCAGCAGCCAAGAAGGACTACTGAACACCGGGGAGCTGTTTTTT. J is TRBJ2-2 and V is TRBV4-2, with a tentative D call TRBD2 (6 bases). The CDR3 covers 16 residues. Trimming removed 0 bases from V and 1 base from J, with 9 bases in between. Germline CDR1 and CDR2: LGHNA and YNFKEQ.

The chain recombines TRBV25-1 with TRBJ1-1; unclear D gene. The CDR3 extends over 14 amino acids. From germline, CDR1 is MGHDK and CDR2 SYGVNS. Between the trimmed V and J ends, which lost 4 bases and 11 bases, there was a span of 20 bases. The CDR3: CASSGPIGRRGAFF. CDR3 nucleotides: TGTGCCAGCAGTGGGCCCATCGGGCGGAGAGGTGCTTTCTTT.

The genes are TRBV7-9 and TRBJ1-5; TRBD1 aligns across 9 bases. This CDR3 has 14 residues. With V trimmed by 5 bases and J by 4 bases, 3 bases remained unmatched. From germline, CDR1 is SEHNR and CDR2 FQNEAQ (reference sequence). The CDR3 DNA is TGTGCCAGCAGCCCAGGGACAGGGAATCAGCCCCAGCATTTT. As protein: CASSPGTGNQPQHF.

The chain recombines TRBV10-3 with TRBJ1-6; 7 positions match TRBD1. There are 17 residues in the CDR3. Trimming at V came to 5 bases and at J to 1 base, leaving 8 bases not matched to a gene. Germline CDR1 is ENHRY and CDR2 is SYGVKD. The CDR3 here is CAISKGAGESYNSPLHF. The CDR3 DNA follows: TGTGCCATCAGTAAGGGGGCCGGTGAGTCCTATAATTCACCCCTCCACTTT.

The V and J genes are TRBV11-1 and TRBJ2-2, with D perhaps matching TRBD1 (5 bases). Germline CDR1 SGHAT, CDR2 FQDESV (reference sequence). V lost 1 base, J lost 7 bases, and 7 bases lay in between. The CDR3 is 13 amino acids. CDR3 nucleotides: TGTGCCAGCAGCTTAGATCAGGGCGGGGAGCTGTTTTTT. This gives the protein CASSLDQGGELFF.

The chain is built from TRBV7-2 and TRBJ2-1; 14 positions match TRBD2. With V trimmed by 5 bases and J by 8 bases, 5 bases remained unmatched. The CDR3 is 15 residues long. The germline V gene has CDR1 SGHTA and CDR2 FQGNSA. CDR3 nucleotides: TGTGCCAGCAGCCGGACTAGCGGGGGGAGACATGAGCAGTTCTTC. It translates to CASSRTSGGRHEQFF.

The rearrangement uses TRBV9 and TRBJ1-5, with D unclear. CDR1 is SGDLS, CDR2 YYNGEE, per germline. The CDR3 has 13 residues. With 2 bases removed from V and 5 bases from J, the gap between germline ends came to 8 bases. CDR3 protein: CASSVGRDQPQHF. The CDR3 DNA reads as TGTGCCAGCAGCGTGGGGAGGGATCAGCCCCAGCATTTT.

The rearrangement joins TRBV6-2 or TRBV6-3 to TRBJ1-5; D gene unclear. CDR3 length: 15 amino acids. Germline values: CDR1 MNHEY, CDR2 SVGEGT. V lost 1 base and J lost 4, with 11 bases in between. CDR3: CASSYFKIGNQPQHF. For the CDR3, the DNA is TGTGCCAGCAGTTACTTCAAGATCGGGAATCAGCCCCAGCATTTT.

About this clone: Other DNA sequences in this sample translate to the same CDR3. This rearrangement joins TRBV27 to TRBJ1-1; 9 bases align to TRBD1. V lost 6 bases to trimming and J lost 1 base; unmatched junction nucleotides: 0. The CDR3 totals 13 residues. Germline-derived CDR1 and CDR2 are MNHEY and SMNVEV (reference sequence). The chain's CDR3 is CASRTGGNTEAFF. In DNA form, the CDR3 reads TGTGCCAGCAGGACAGGGGGGAACACTGAAGCTTTCTTT.

This chain uses TRBV2 with TRBJ2-7; 8 bases agree with TRBD2. Germline CDR1 and CDR2: SNHLY and FYNNEI. The CDR3 runs to 15 residues. Germline trimming cut 6 bases from V and 2 bases from J; bases unmatched to any gene: 9. The CDR3 here is CASSQSGGAPYEQYF. The CDR3 coding sequence is TGTGCCAGCAGCCAAAGCGGGGGAGCCCCCTACGAGCAGTACTTC. Drawing the rest from reference TRBV2 and TRBJ2-7, the complete variable domain is EPEVTQTPSHQVTQMGQEVILRCVPISNHLYFYWYRQILGQKVEFLVSFYNNEISEKSEIFDDQFSVERPDGSNFTLKIRSTKLEDSAMYFCASSQSGGAPYEQYFGPGTRLTVT.

This clone came up a few times. The J gene is TRBJ1-2, the V gene TRBV4-2, with TRBD1 as a possible D gene (5 bases). Germline CDR1 LGHNA, CDR2 YNFKEQ. The V gene lost 3 bases and the J gene lost 2 bases, with 13 bases spanning the gap. The CDR3 consists of 15 residues. CDR3 nucleotide sequence: TGTGCCAGCAGCCACCCGGGACGCCAGAACTATGGCTACACCTTC. Its translation: CASSHPGRQNYGYTF.

The chain recombines TRBV19 with TRBJ1-1, with a weak D call TRBD1 (6 bases). Germline-derived CDR1 and CDR2 are LNHDA and SQIVND (reference sequence). V gave up 6 bases and J gave up 8 bases, with 19 bases separating them. The CDR3 has 14 amino acids. The CDR3 DNA follows: TGTGCCAGTAGCGAACTAGGGACAATTAAGGAAGCTTTCTTT. Amino acid sequence: CASSELGTIKEAFF.

The J gene is TRBJ1-4, the V gene TRBV19; maybe TRBD1 (6 bases). V was shortened by 4 bases and J by 5 bases, with 17 bases between the two germline ends. The CDR3 runs 16 residues. CDR1 and CDR2 (germline): LNHDA, SQIVND (reference sequence). The CDR3 protein is CASSNPNREGNEKLFF. Here the CDR3 DNA reads TGTGCCAGTAGTAACCCAAACAGGGAAGGAAATGAAAAACTGTTTTTT.

The chain combines TRBV20-1 with TRBJ2-6; no firm D call. Trimming cost V 5 bases and J 1 base, with 0 bases left between them. Germline V CDR1 and CDR2: DFQATT, SNEGSKA (reference sequence). This CDR3 has 11 amino acids. The CDR3 sequence: CSASGANVLTF. CDR3 DNA sequence: TGCAGTGCTTCTGGGGCCAACGTCCTGACTTTC.

The genes are TRBV3-1 (or the pseudogene TRBV3-2) and TRBJ1-2; no definite D call. The CDR3 is made up of 13 amino acids. Trimming removed 0 bases at V and 0 bases at J, with 2 bases between. CDR1 is LGHDT, CDR2 YNNKEL, per germline (reference sequence). The CDR3 DNA reads as TGTGCCAGCAGCCAAGAGGCTAACTATGGCTACACCTTC. Translation gives CASSQEANYGYTF.

The chain links TRBV9 to TRBJ1-5; no reliable D call. The germline V gene encodes CDR1 SGDLS and CDR2 YYNGEE. This CDR3 contains 15 residues. The V end lost 2 bases, the J end lost 4 bases, and 13 bases lay between the germline ends. The CDR3 sequence is CASSVEPLGNQPQHF. The CDR3 DNA reads as TGTGCCAGCAGCGTGGAACCATTGGGAAATCAGCCCCAGCATTTT.

The chain carries TRBV6-5 and TRBJ2-5, with 8 bases matching TRBD2. The V gene end was trimmed by 4 bases and the J gene end by 5 bases; junction bases not matched to a gene: 6. The CDR3 totals 14 residues. Germline V CDR1 and CDR2: MNHEY, SVGAGI. Here the CDR3 DNA reads TGTGCCAGCAGTTCCGCGGGCGGGAGGGAGACCCAGTACTTC. Amino acid sequence: CASSSAGGRETQYF.

The V gene is TRBV7-6, the J gene TRBJ2-5; 7 bases map to TRBD1. J was trimmed by 5 bases and V by 2 bases; bases with no gene match: 8. Germline V lookup: CDR1 SGHVS, CDR2 FNYEAQ. The CDR3 has 15 residues. This CDR3 is CASSLMQGVEETQYF. The CDR3 bases are TGTGCCAGCAGCTTAATGCAGGGGGTGGAGGAGACCCAGTACTTC.

V and J are TRBV19 and TRBJ1-3; 7 positions agree with TRBD1. Looked up from germline, CDR1 is LNHDA and CDR2 is SQIVND (reference sequence). The junction had 8 bases not matched to a gene; V was cut back by 5 bases and J by 4 bases. The CDR3 totals 15 residues. Here the CDR3 reads CASSSKGARGNTIYF. Written as DNA, the CDR3 is TGTGCCAGTAGTTCCAAGGGGGCGCGGGGAAACACCATATATTTT.

The rearrangement joins TRBV19 to TRBJ2-6, with D possibly TRBD1 on 5 matching bases. The V gene lost 1 base and the J gene lost 2 bases, with 15 bases spanning the gap. The CDR3 loop spans 18 amino acids. Germline CDR1 is LNHDA and CDR2 is SQIVND (reference sequence). CDR3 sequence reads: CASSIADSHSTGANVLTF. The CDR3 DNA is TGTGCCAGTAGTATAGCTGACAGTCACTCCACTGGGGCCAACGTCCTGACTTTC.